The sequence of this TCR beta chain was determined in a study of cytomegalovirus exposure and HLA in healthy donors. On this clone: What it recognizes is unknown.

Study results and caveats: There was a cluster of highly shared sequence variants that was likely a sequencing artifact. By a later analysis, the bulk of CMV-associated TCR beta chains appeared HLA-restricted. Further analysis was carried out later, and it showed several of the most significant clusters appearing linked to common viral pathogens.

The PCR ran on 60 Vbeta and 13 Jbeta primers. TCRdb's table, derived via immunoSEQ multiplex PCR, lists solely in-frame clones and lacks some. The data contain about 160,000 clones, roughly four fifths of them seen just once; the ten biggest clones take up about 4%. The TCR comes from a man aged 45-65 years in good health and CMV-seropositive. The sample consisted of PBMCs.

CDR3 residues: CASSLSGAGGYEQYF. DNA for the CDR3: TGTGCCAGCAGCTTATCCGGCGCGGGGGGATACGAGCAGTACTTC. V gene TRBV11-2 combines with J gene TRBJ2-7; 8 nucleotides match TRBD2. This CDR3 is 15 amino acids long. After removal of 2 bases from V and 4 bases from J, the junction contained 7 bases not matched to a gene. CDR1 is SGHAT and CDR2 is FQNNGV in the germline V gene.